The 17 T cell receptor beta chains reported below all come from one sample, sequenced in a study of human T cells and chemical hapten exposure. Unique molecular identifiers were attached to individual cDNA molecules during library preparation. TCRdb ran MiXCR on the reads and lists one entry per CDR3 protein. The sample yields around 2,700 distinct CDR3 sequences, less than 55% seen once. As to treatment: therapeutic diphenylcyclopropenone sensitization with weekly scalp DPC. The sample was whole blood, taken before DPC sensitization or 2, 6, or about 24 weeks after (not recorded which). All receptors come from an adult with alopecia areata. Some clones in this sample may be carry-over from other donors' samples. This table probably holds off-target reads from a library built for another chain.

This sequence joins TRBV3-1 and TRBJ2-1, with TRBD2 as a possible D gene (6 bases). The ends were cut back, 4 bases at V and 8 bases at J, with 12 bases in the middle. The CDR3 is made up of 13 amino acids. Germline V gene sequence: CDR1 LGHDT, CDR2 YNNKEL (reference sequence). Here the CDR3 reads CASSPWGEDEQFF. In DNA, the CDR3 is TGTGCCAGCAGCCCATGGGGGGAGGATGAGCAGTTCTTC.

This clonotype was counted between two and nine times. As DNA, the CDR3 is TGCAGTGCTGACCCCGGGAGGACTAAACTTAACGAGCAGTACTTC. Translated: CSADPGRTKLNEQYF. The chain recombines TRBV20-1 with TRBJ2-7; 7 positions match TRBD2. The germline V gene has CDR1 DFQATT and CDR2 SNEGSKA (reference sequence). The CDR3 has 15 residues. Losses at the gene ends were 5 bases for V and 5 bases for J; bases not matched to a gene: 15.

The chain couples TRBV7-6 to TRBJ2-1; 8 bases are shared with TRBD2. J gave up 6 bases and V 3 bases, and 10 bases lay outside the gene matches. The CDR3 loop spans 16 amino acids. The germline V gene encodes CDR1 SGHVS and CDR2 FNYEAQ. The CDR3 sequence: CASSLQQREPLNEQFF. CDR3 DNA sequence: TGTGCCAGCAGCTTGCAACAGCGGGAGCCACTCAATGAGCAGTTCTTC.

The chain is built from TRBV6-2 or TRBV6-3 and TRBJ2-6, with D unclear. The CDR3 sequence is 13 residues long. Trimming removed 8 bases at V and 0 bases at J, with 5 bases between. The V gene's germline CDR1 is MNHEY and CDR2 SVGEGT. The CDR3 protein is CASENSGANVLTF. CDR3 sequence (DNA): TGTGCCAGCGAAAACTCTGGGGCCAACGTCCTGACTTTC.

There are a few counts of this clonotype. The genes are TRBV28 and TRBJ2-7; 8 bases map to TRBD2. The CDR3 covers 13 residues. Germline CDR1 reads MDHEN; CDR2 reads SYDVKM. V shed 8 bases and J 2 bases; nucleotides not matched to a gene: 5. CDR3: CASSGTRAYEQYF. The CDR3 DNA reads as TGTGCCAGCTCCGGGACTAGAGCCTACGAGCAGTACTTC.

CDR3 protein: CASSFGIYTDTQYF. CDR3 bases: TGCGCCAGCAGCTTTGGGATCTACACAGATACGCAGTATTTT. The chain couples TRBV5-1 to TRBJ2-3; D is unresolved. The CDR3 totals 14 residues. The germline V gene has CDR1 SGHRS and CDR2 YFSETQ. The V and J ends lost 2 bases and 2 bases respectively, with 9 bases between them.

The rearrangement uses TRBV5-1 and TRBJ2-7; 8 bases are shared with TRBD2. Trimming cost V 4 bases and J 5 bases; bases outside gene matches: 11. This CDR3 has 15 residues. In germline, CDR1 is SGHRS, CDR2 YFSETQ. The chain's CDR3 is CASSATGTRGHEQYF. The DNA for the CDR3 is TGCGCCAGCAGCGCTACCGGGACTAGGGGCCACGAGCAGTACTTC.

In this sample, this clonotype turned up a few times. The rearrangement links TRBV12-3 or TRBV12-4 to TRBJ2-1; 10 nucleotides align to TRBD2. This CDR3 is built from 14 residues. Trimming at V came to 5 bases and at J to 5 bases, leaving 3 bases not matched to a gene. This chain's CDR3 is CASSRSGRHNEQFF. CDR3 coding DNA: TGTGCCAGCAGTCGTAGCGGGAGGCACAATGAGCAGTTCTTC.

The rearrangement uses TRBV7-2 and TRBJ2-1; TRBD2 matches 10 bases. This CDR3 is built from 16 residues. The V and J ends lost 1 base and 8 bases, in that order; junction bases with no gene match: 8. Germline V gives CDR1 SGHTA, CDR2 FQGNSA. The CDR3 DNA follows: TGTGCCAGCAGCTTAGGAGGAGCGGGAGGGCTCTATGAGCAGTTCTTC. Its translation: CASSLGGAGGLYEQFF.

The rearrangement uses TRBV28 and TRBJ2-7; maybe TRBD2 (5 bases). This CDR3 region has 14 residues. The germline CDR1 and CDR2 sequences are MDHEN and SYDVKM. V lost 6 bases to trimming and J lost 0 bases, with 12 bases between them. Here the CDR3 DNA reads TGTGCCAGCAGACACCAAACTAGCTCCTACGAGCAGTACTTC. Translating it yields CASRHQTSSYEQYF.

This clonotype was detected only a few times. The chain combines TRBV4-3 with TRBJ2-7, with TRBD1 as a possible D gene (6 bases). V gave up 3 bases and J gave up 3 bases, with 12 bases separating them. From germline, CDR1 is LGHNA and CDR2 YSLEER. The CDR3 runs 14 residues. CDR3 coding DNA: TGCGCCAGCAGCCACTACAGGGAAGGCTACGAGCAGTACTTC. Translation: CASSHYREGYEQYF.

The table lists this clonotype with a few counts. The chain links TRBV21-1 to TRBJ2-4; TRBD1, the D gene given by the table, was not confirmed from the DNA. TRBV21-1 is tagged as a pseudogene. This CDR3 is 15 amino acids long. This chain's CDR3 is CASSIPGRTFRIQYF. CDR3 sequence (DNA): TGTGCCAGCAGCATCCCGGGACGGACGTTTCGCATTCAGTACTTC.

The chain uses TRBV12-3 or TRBV12-4 and TRBJ2-3; no reliable D call. There are 14 residues in the CDR3. The V gene lost 2 bases and the J gene lost 0 bases, with 6 bases spanning the gap. The CDR3 coding sequence is TGTGCCAGCAGTTTAACAACTAGCACAGATACGCAGTATTTT. Translation gives CASSLTTSTDTQYF.

The chain carries TRBV3-1 and TRBJ2-1, with D unclear. Germline assignment: CDR1 LGHDT and CDR2 YNNKEL (reference sequence). The CDR3 has 15 residues. V was clipped by 4 bases and J by 0 bases, with 10 bases between them. The CDR3 spells CASSPGVSSYNEQFF. In DNA form, the CDR3 reads TGTGCCAGCAGCCCTGGCGTAAGCTCCTACAATGAGCAGTTCTTC.

There are a few counts of this clonotype. V and J are TRBV20-1 and TRBJ2-1; 7 bases line up with TRBD2. Trimming removed 7 bases from V and 4 bases from J; junction bases left unmatched: 7. Germline CDR1 is DFQATT and CDR2 is SNEGSKA (reference sequence). The CDR3 has 13 residues. The CDR3 spells CSVSGTKYNEQFF. CDR3 bases: TGCAGTGTGAGCGGGACCAAATACAATGAGCAGTTCTTC.

This clonotype has a handful of counts. The chain carries TRBV6-6 and TRBJ2-1; 10 bases align to TRBD2. CDR3 length: 16 amino acids. Germline V gene data show CDR1 as MNHNY and CDR2 as SVGAGI (reference sequence). After removal of 5 bases from V and 4 bases from J, the junction contained 8 bases not matched to a gene. In DNA form, the CDR3 reads TGTGCCAGCAGTACACGGAGCGGGAGGGGATACAATGAGCAGTTCTTC. Translation gives CASSTRSGRGYNEQFF.

In this sample, this clonotype turned up a few times. The chain recombines TRBV12-3 or TRBV12-4 with TRBJ2-7; no firm D call. The CDR3 totals 13 residues. The V end was cut by 0 bases, the J end by 5 bases, with 8 bases between. CDR3 region: CASSLALTDEQYF. CDR3 nucleotide sequence: TGTGCCAGCAGTTTAGCGTTGACCGACGAGCAGTACTTC.